The next 6 T cell receptor beta chains were all read from a single sample in a study of identical twins. MiXCR, applied by TCRdb to the 5' RACE reads, yields one record per CDR3 protein. This repertoire shows some 590,000 distinct CDR3 sequences, 7.5% to 10% found once; its top ten account for more than 2.5%. This sample was shared with a second study, whose subject was yellow fever vaccine responses in identical twins.

Sequencing was performed on PBMCs. The receptor source for this set is a woman aged 18 to 35 in good health.

This clonotype has at least ten counts. The genes are TRBV6-2 or TRBV6-3 and TRBJ2-1, with D hard to call. V was pared by 4 bases and J by 6 bases, with 10 bases between. The CDR3 spans 13 residues. From germline, CDR1 is MNHEY and CDR2 SVGEGT. The CDR3 reads CASSLGPSNEQFF. CDR3 nucleotides: TGTGCCAGCAGTTTAGGGCCGTCCAATGAGCAGTTCTTC.

The table lists this clonotype with a few counts. This chain joins TRBV11-2 and TRBJ2-7; 13 bases match TRBD2. Germline-derived CDR1 and CDR2 are SGHAT and FQNNGV. The V and J ends lost 3 bases and 0 bases, in that order; junction bases with no gene match: 11. The CDR3 extends over 19 amino acids. The CDR3 nucleotides are TGTGCCAGCAGCTTTCCGGGACTAGCGGGATCTGCGAGCTCCTACGAGCAGTACTTC. Amino acid sequence: CASSFPGLAGSASSYEQYF.

Ten or more counts support this clonotype. This sequence joins TRBV3-1 and TRBJ2-2, with 7 bases aligning to TRBD2. Per the germline V gene, CDR1 is LGHDT and CDR2 is YNNKEL (reference sequence). There are 16 residues in the CDR3. Losses at the gene ends were 4 bases for V and 2 bases for J; bases not matched to a gene: 7. The CDR3: CASSPPQGLNTGELFF. Here the CDR3 DNA reads TGTGCCAGCAGCCCCCCCCAGGGACTAAACACCGGGGAGCTGTTTTTT.

This clonotype has a handful of counts. The V gene is TRBV12-3 or TRBV12-4, the J gene TRBJ2-1; D is perhaps TRBD1 or TRBD2 (6 bases each). With 5 bases removed from V and 3 bases from J, the gap between germline ends came to 23 bases. This CDR3 comprises 18 residues. CDR3 sequence reads: CASSLRGVALQFYNEQFF. The CDR3 DNA follows: TGTGCCAGCAGTCTTAGGGGGGTAGCCCTTCAGTTCTACAATGAGCAGTTCTTC.

This clonotype occurred a few times. The V call is TRBV11-2, the J call TRBJ2-5; TRBD1 might be the D (6 bases). Germline loops: CDR1 SGHAT, CDR2 FQNNGV. This CDR3 is built from 15 residues. V shed 5 bases and J shed 2 bases, with 15 bases lying between them. In DNA, the CDR3 is TGTGCCAGCAGCGACGGGACACTAATACAAGAGACCCAGTACTTC. Translation: CASSDGTLIQETQYF.

This clonotype was seen only a few times. The chain joins TRBV29-1 to TRBJ1-2; D is undetermined. The CDR3 length is 14 residues. Germline V lookup: CDR1 SQVTM, CDR2 ANQGSEA. Trimming removed 0 bases at V and 2 bases at J, with 10 bases between. The CDR3, as DNA: TGCAGCGTTGAAGAGTTTCCGGACAACTATGGCTACACCTTC. Its protein is CSVEEFPDNYGYTF. Full variable domain (outside the CDR3, taken from reference TRBV29-1 and TRBJ1-2): SAVISQKPSRDICQRGTSLTIQCQVDSQVTMMFWYRQQPGQSLTLIATANQGSEATYESGFVIDKFPISRPNLTFSTLTVSNMSPEDSSIYLCSVEEFPDNYGYTFGSGTRLTVV.